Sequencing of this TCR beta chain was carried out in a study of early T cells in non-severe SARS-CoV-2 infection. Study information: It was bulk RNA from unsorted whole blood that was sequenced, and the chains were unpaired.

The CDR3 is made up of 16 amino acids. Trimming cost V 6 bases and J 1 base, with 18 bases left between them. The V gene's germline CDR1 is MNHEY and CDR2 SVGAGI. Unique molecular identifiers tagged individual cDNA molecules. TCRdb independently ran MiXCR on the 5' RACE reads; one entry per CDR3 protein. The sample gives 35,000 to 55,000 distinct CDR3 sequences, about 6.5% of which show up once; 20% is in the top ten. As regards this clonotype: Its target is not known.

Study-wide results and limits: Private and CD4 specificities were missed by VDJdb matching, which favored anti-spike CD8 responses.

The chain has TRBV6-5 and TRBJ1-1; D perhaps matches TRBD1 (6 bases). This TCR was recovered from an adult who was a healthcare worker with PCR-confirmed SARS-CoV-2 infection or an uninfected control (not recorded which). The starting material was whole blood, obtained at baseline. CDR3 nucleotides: TGTGCCAGCAGACGGGGGACACGTCTACGGAACACTGAAGCTTTCTTT. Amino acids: CASRRGTRLRNTEAFF.